This T cell receptor beta chain stems from a study of Ad26.COV2.S vaccination and SARS-CoV-2 variants. Study in general: Donor got 5x10^10 or 1x10^11 viral particles of Ad26.COV2.S. Study-wide points: An underestimation of total T cell responses may have resulted from the TCR breadth and depth analyses. Following vaccination, spike-specific CD8+ and CD4+ T cell responses reportedly exhibited substantial breadth.

The assay was immunoSEQ multiplex PCR, and TCRdb's table has in-frame clones only and misses some. The repertoire holds about 250,000 clones, with roughly 85% as singletons. Germline values: CDR1 WSHSY, CDR2 SAAADI. V lost 5 bases to trimming and J lost 10 bases; unmatched junction nucleotides: 8. CDR3 size: 14 residues. About this clone itself: Its antigen is currently unknown.

The treatment is: roughly 18 received Ad26.COV2.S at low or high dose, single or two shots; about five received placebo; per-sample allocation not given. Samples analyzed were those drawn on day 63 after the first vaccine or placebo injection. Expression of Wuhan-strain SARS-CoV-2 spike came from the Ad26 vector that formed the vaccine. This clonotype was sampled from a person between 18 and 65 years old who received the Ad26.COV2.S COVID-19 vaccine or a placebo. Sequences were derived from peripheral blood, sampled in a trial of Ad26.COV2.S vaccine versus placebo. The rearrangement uses TRBV10-2 and TRBJ1-6; 7 positions agree with TRBD1. The CDR3 DNA reads as TGCGCCAGCAGTCGACAGGGAAGTGGCTCACCCCTCCACTTT. Its translation: CASSRQGSGSPLHF.